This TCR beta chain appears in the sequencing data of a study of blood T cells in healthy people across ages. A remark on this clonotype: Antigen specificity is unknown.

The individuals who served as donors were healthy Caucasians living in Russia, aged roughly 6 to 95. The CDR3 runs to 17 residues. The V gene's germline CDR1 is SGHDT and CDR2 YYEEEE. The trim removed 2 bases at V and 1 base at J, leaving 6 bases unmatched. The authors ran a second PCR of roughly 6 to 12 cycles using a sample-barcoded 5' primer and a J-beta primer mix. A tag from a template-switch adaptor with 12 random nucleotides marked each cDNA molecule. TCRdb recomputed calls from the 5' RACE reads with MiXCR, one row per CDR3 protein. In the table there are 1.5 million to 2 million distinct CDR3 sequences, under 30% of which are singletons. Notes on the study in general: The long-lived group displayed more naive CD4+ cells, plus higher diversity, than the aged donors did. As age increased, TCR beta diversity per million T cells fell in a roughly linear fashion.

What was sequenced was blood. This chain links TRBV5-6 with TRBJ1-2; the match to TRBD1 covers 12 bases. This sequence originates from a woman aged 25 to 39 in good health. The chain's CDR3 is CASSFGWDRGLNYGYTF. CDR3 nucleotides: TGTGCCAGCAGCTTTGGATGGGACAGGGGGCTTAACTATGGCTACACCTTC.